One sample yielded the 9 T cell receptor beta chains listed below, sequenced in a study of control samples from healthy donors and cancer patients. Using immunoSEQ multiplex PCR, the repertoire was profiled, and TCRdb retains in-frame clones only, with some absent. The table lists about 130,000 clones, around 92% of them singletons. The specimen was blood. The receptors come from a woman in her 50s in good health.

The CDR3 region has the DNA TGTGCCAGCACCCAAGCCCCTGACAGGTTTGAAGCTTTCTTT. Translated, it gives CASTQAPDRFEAFF. The chain is built from TRBV6-5 and TRBJ1-1, with D perhaps matching TRBD1 (6 bases). With 7 bases removed from V and 7 bases from J, the gap between germline ends came to 19 bases. There are 14 residues in the CDR3. CDR1 is MNHEY and CDR2 is SVGAGI in the germline V gene.

This chain uses TRBV28 with TRBJ1-5; D may be TRBD1 (5 bases). In germline, CDR1 is MDHEN, CDR2 SYDVKM. This CDR3 region has 14 residues. Trimming shortened V by 6 bases and J by 3 bases, and 12 bases separated the two germline ends. The CDR3: CASSFQGNNQPQHF. DNA of the CDR3: TGTGCCAGCAGCTTTCAGGGTAACAATCAGCCCCAGCATTTT.

The chain carries TRBV16 and TRBJ1-2; D gene ambiguous. This CDR3 has 14 residues. Trimming removed 2 bases at V and 4 bases at J, with 11 bases between. Germline values: CDR1 KGHSY, CDR2 FQNENV. The CDR3 nucleotides read TGTGCCAGCAGCCAACACACCTTTGGCTATGGCTACACCTTC. Its protein product is CASSQHTFGYGYTF. Full variable domain (rest looked up from reference TRBV16 and TRBJ1-2): GEEVAQTPKHLVRGEGQKAKLYCAPIKGHSYVFWYQQVLKNEFKFLISFQNENVFDETGMPKERFSAKCLPNSPCSLEIQATKLEDSAVYFCASSQHTFGYGYTFGSGTRLTVV.

This chain links TRBV13 with TRBJ1-6, with D possibly matching TRBD1 (6 bases). Looked up from germline, CDR1 is PRHDT and CDR2 is FYEKMQ (reference sequence). V was clipped by 0 bases and J by 4 bases, with 7 bases between them. The CDR3 is made up of 15 amino acids. This CDR3 reads CASSLGQGYNSPLHF. For the CDR3, the DNA is TGTGCCAGCAGCTTAGGGCAGGGGTATAATTCACCCCTCCACTTT.

The chain is built from TRBV6-5 and TRBJ1-4, with unresolved D. Looked up from germline, CDR1 is MNHEY and CDR2 is SVGAGI. V gave up 0 bases and J gave up 0 bases, with 8 bases separating them. This CDR3 is 16 amino acids long. CDR3 nucleotide sequence: TGTGCCAGCAGTTACTCGATAACCTCAACTAATGAAAAACTGTTTTTT. This codes for CASSYSITSTNEKLFF.

The gene calls are TRBV7-8 and TRBJ1-1; possible D gene TRBD1, 5 bases. Trimming removed 5 bases at V and 1 base at J, with 8 bases between. This CDR3 is built from 13 residues. Per the germline V gene, CDR1 is SGHVS and CDR2 is FQNEAQ. The CDR3 coding sequence is TGTGCCAGCAGCGTAACAGGGAACACTGAAGCTTTCTTT. Residues: CASSVTGNTEAFF.

V usage is TRBV14 and J usage is TRBJ1-2; D is unclear. The CDR3 spans 17 residues. Germline loops: CDR1 SGHDN, CDR2 FVKESK. V lost 0 bases, J lost 2 bases, and 16 bases lay in between. The CDR3: CASSQEFWARGNYGYTF. The CDR3 DNA sequence: TGTGCCAGCAGCCAAGAATTCTGGGCCAGAGGCAACTATGGCTACACCTTC.

The gene calls are TRBV5-1 and TRBJ1-5; D possibly corresponds to TRBD1 (5 bases). Trimming took off 7 bases at V and 3 bases at J, with 11 bases between the two ends. CDR3 length equals 13 residues. Per germline, CDR1 SGHRS and CDR2 YFSETQ. The CDR3 is CASREGPNQPQHF. CDR3 coding DNA: TGCGCCAGCCGGGAGGGGCCCAATCAGCCCCAGCATTTT.

The chain is built from TRBV7-9 and TRBJ2-6; TRBD2 aligns across 12 bases. The trim removed 10 bases at V and 0 bases at J, leaving 4 bases unmatched. The CDR3 covers 16 residues. Per germline, CDR1 SEHNR and CDR2 FQNEAQ (reference sequence). CDR3 residues: CAIRTSGASGANVLTF. The CDR3 DNA follows: TGTGCCATCAGGACTAGCGGGGCCTCTGGGGCCAACGTCCTGACTTTC.